Presented here are 24 T cell receptor beta chains from one specimen sequenced in a study of T cell responses to AZD1222 COVID-19 vaccine (dated by TCRdb to about 2021). Library preparation employed the immunoSEQ multiplex PCR assay. Here the immuneACCESS table is served through TCRdb, limited to in-frame sequences with V and J called. Missing clones are a known gap in these copies; in checked studies unresolved V genes cover under half, and the rest lacks a known reason. The sample table contains 140,000 or so clones; only one count was recorded for under 95% of them. The ten most abundant clones make up 1.5% to 2% of the sample. The sample's time point label, decoded: baseline before first vaccination. The sequencing used peripheral blood, collected on day 0 of AZD1222 vaccination. Receptors were obtained from an adult in good health.

This chain connects TRBV5-8 to TRBJ2-1; TRBD2 might be the D (5 bases). Trimming cost V 1 base and J 8 bases, with 7 bases left between them. The CDR3 sequence is 12 residues long. From germline, CDR1 is SGHTS and CDR2 YDEGEE. The CDR3 DNA sequence: TGTGCCAGCAGCTTGTGGGGAGATGAGCAGTTCTTC. This encodes CASSLWGDEQFF.

The V call is TRBV5-1, the J call TRBJ1-1; D call uncertain. CDR1 is SGHRS, CDR2 YFSETQ, per germline. This CDR3 has 15 residues. V was pared by 3 bases and J by 5 bases, with 17 bases between. The CDR3: CASSSRKGAGTEAFF. CDR3 nucleotides: TGCGCCAGCAGCTCCAGGAAGGGAGCAGGAACTGAAGCTTTCTTT.

The chain employs TRBV5-4 and TRBJ1-1; tentatively, D is TRBD1 (5 bases). Trimming shortened V by 0 bases and J by 3 bases, and 15 bases separated the two germline ends. The CDR3 has 16 residues. The germline CDR1 and CDR2 sequences are SGHNT and YYREEE (reference sequence). CDR3 coding DNA: TGTGCCAGCAGCTTGGGAACTGGGGGGACTGACACTGAAGCTTTCTTT. It specifies CASSLGTGGTDTEAFF.

The rearrangement joins TRBV13 to TRBJ1-2, with 11 positions matching TRBD1. CDR1 is PRHDT, CDR2 FYEKMQ, per germline (reference sequence). V was pared by 7 bases and J by 3 bases, with 7 bases of the junction left unmatched. The CDR3 contains 15 residues. The chain's CDR3 is CASTLGQGVYYGYTF. Here the CDR3 DNA reads TGTGCCAGCACCTTGGGACAGGGGGTTTACTATGGCTACACCTTC.

This sequence joins TRBV7-6 and TRBJ1-3; D might be TRBD1 (6 bases). V gave up 1 base and J gave up 4 bases, with 11 bases separating them. This CDR3 comprises 15 residues. Germline CDR1 SGHVS, CDR2 FNYEAQ. This CDR3 is CASSLGAGAGNTIYF. DNA of the CDR3: TGTGCCAGCAGCTTAGGGGCAGGGGCCGGAAACACCATATATTTT.

CDR3 sequence (DNA): TGTGCCAGCAGCTTGGGGGGGGGAATCGCTGAAGCTTTCTTT. Translation gives CASSLGGGIAEAFF. V is TRBV14 and J is TRBJ1-1; the D gene is possibly TRBD1 (5 bases). The CDR3 loop spans 14 amino acids. V was cut by 5 bases and J by 6 bases, with 16 bases left in between. The germline V gene encodes CDR1 SGHDN and CDR2 FVKESK.

V usage is TRBV6-5 and J usage is TRBJ1-1; TRBD1 aligns across 11 bases. The CDR3 sequence is 15 residues long. Unmatched junction bases numbered 7, after V lost 5 bases and J lost 5 bases. The germline gives CDR1 MNHEY, CDR2 SVGAGI. The CDR3 sequence is CASSRTGGWVTEAFF. The DNA for the CDR3 is TGTGCCAGCAGTCGGACAGGGGGCTGGGTGACTGAAGCTTTCTTT.

The chain combines TRBV30 with TRBJ2-3; 11 bases are a match to TRBD2. The length of the CDR3 is 15 residues. Germline CDR1 and CDR2: GTSNPN and SVGIG (reference sequence). Trimming took 0 bases from V and 5 from J; bases not matched to a gene: 4. The CDR3 is CAWSVSGGAIDTQYF. For the CDR3, the DNA is TGTGCCTGGAGTGTTAGCGGGGGGGCGATAGATACGCAGTATTTT.

This rearrangement joins TRBV14 to TRBJ2-7; TRBD1 aligns across 8 bases. The CDR3 runs to 15 residues. V shed 1 base, J shed 4 bases, and the junction held 6 bases outside the gene matches. Germline V gene sequence: CDR1 SGHDN, CDR2 FVKESK. Here the CDR3 reads CASSQGQGARYEQYF. The DNA for the CDR3 is TGTGCCAGCAGCCAAGGTCAGGGGGCGCGGTACGAGCAGTACTTC. Complete variable domain (other parts from reference TRBV14 and TRBJ2-7): EAGVTQFPSHSVIEKGQTVTLRCDPISGHDNLYWYRRVMGKEIKFLLHFVKESKQDESGMPNNRFLAERTGGTYSTLKVQPAELEDSGVYFCASSQGQGARYEQYFGPGTRLTVT.

J is TRBJ1-6 and V is TRBV5-1; D perhaps matches TRBD1 (6 bases). Deletions cut 1 base from V and 5 bases from J, with 13 bases between. Germline CDR1 and CDR2: SGHRS and YFSETQ. This CDR3 spans 16 amino acids. CDR3 sequence (DNA): TGCGCCAGCAGCTTGCCAGGGGACTTCGATAATTCACCCCTCCACTTT. Its translation is CASSLPGDFDNSPLHF.

The rearrangement joins TRBV24-1 to TRBJ2-6; D call uncertain. Deletions cut 7 bases from V and 1 base from J, with 4 bases between. This CDR3 has 13 amino acids. Germline lookup yields CDR1 KGHDR and CDR2 SFDVKD. CDR3: CATRGSGANVLTF. CDR3 DNA: TGTGCCACCAGAGGGTCTGGGGCCAACGTCCTGACTTTC.

The V and J genes are TRBV5-1 and TRBJ2-7, with a possible D match to TRBD1 (5 bases). CDR3 size: 14 residues. The V and J ends lost 0 bases and 6 bases respectively, with 13 bases between them. Germline CDR1 reads SGHRS; CDR2 reads YFSETQ. The DNA of the CDR3 is TGCGCCAGCAGCTTGGTAGGGCAGGGCAGCGAGCAGTACTTC. Protein sequence: CASSLVGQGSEQYF. The whole variable domain, filled in from reference TRBV5-1 and TRBJ2-7, reads KAGVTQTPRYLIKTRGQQVTLSCSPISGHRSVSWYQQTPGQGLQFLFEYFSETQRNKGNFPGRFSGRQFSNSRSEMNVSTLELGDSALYLCASSLVGQGSEQYFGPGTRLTVT.

J is TRBJ1-4 and V is TRBV10-3; TRBD1 matches 7 bases. This CDR3 comprises 16 residues. Germline CDR1 is ENHRY and CDR2 is SYGVKD. V shed 5 bases, J shed 0 bases, and the junction held 6 bases outside the gene matches. CDR3 loop: CAISTGQAATNEKLFF. Here the CDR3 DNA reads TGTGCCATCAGTACCGGACAGGCAGCAACTAATGAAAAACTGTTTTTT.

V usage is TRBV19 and J usage is TRBJ2-5; D is unclear. Per germline, CDR1 LNHDA and CDR2 SQIVND (reference sequence). There are 9 residues in the CDR3. Between the trimmed V and J ends, which lost 11 bases and 5 bases, there was a span of 6 bases. The CDR3, as DNA: TGTGCCTTAAGGGAGACCCAGTACTTC. This sequence encodes CALRETQYF.

This chain uses TRBV3-1 (or the pseudogene TRBV3-2) with TRBJ1-2; 9 bases map to TRBD1. Unmatched junction bases numbered 16, after V lost 3 bases and J lost 2 bases. Germline CDR1 and CDR2: LGHDT and YNNKEL (reference sequence). This CDR3 has 19 amino acids. CDR3 loop: CASSQRGPGTGIANYGYTF. CDR3 bases: TGTGCCAGCAGCCAGAGGGGTCCCGGGACAGGGATCGCGAACTATGGCTACACCTTC.

This clone showed up just a few times. V is TRBV4-1 and J is TRBJ2-2; D is uncertain. Per germline, CDR1 MGHRA and CDR2 YSYEKL. The CDR3 loop spans 15 amino acids. The V end lost 4 bases, the J end lost 2 bases, and 11 bases lay between the germline ends. The chain's CDR3 is CASSLRDQNTGELFF. The CDR3 nucleotides are TGCGCCAGCAGCCTCCGTGACCAAAACACCGGGGAGCTGTTTTTT.

The V gene is TRBV11-3, the J gene TRBJ1-3; D is uncertain. V shed 2 bases and J shed 1 base, with 3 bases lying between them. CDR3 length: 13 residues. CDR1 and CDR2 from the germline V gene are SGHNT and YENEEA. CDR3 nucleotides: TGTGCCAGCAGCTTACAGTCTGGAAACACCATATATTTT. Its translation is CASSLQSGNTIYF.

V gene TRBV19 combines with J gene TRBJ1-1, with 8 nucleotides matching TRBD1. CDR1 is LNHDA, CDR2 SQIVND, per germline (reference sequence). V lost 6 bases and J lost 4; bases outside the gene matches: 7. This CDR3 is built from 14 residues. The CDR3 coding sequence is TGTGCCAGTAGACAGTTACAGGGGGTCACTGAAGCTTTCTTT. It translates to CASRQLQGVTEAFF.

The chain carries TRBV5-6 and TRBJ1-5; tentatively, D is TRBD1 (6 bases). Germline V gene data show CDR1 as SGHDT and CDR2 as YYEEEE. There are 16 residues in the CDR3. Deletions cut 2 bases from V and 1 base from J, with 13 bases between. The CDR3 protein is CASSFSDSRSNQPQHF. The CDR3 DNA is TGTGCCAGCAGCTTCTCGGACAGTAGGAGCAATCAGCCCCAGCATTTT.

The gene calls are TRBV13 and TRBJ2-7; 9 bases are a match to TRBD1. This CDR3 has 18 residues. The germline gives CDR1 PRHDT, CDR2 FYEKMQ (reference sequence). Trimming cost V 4 bases and J 3 bases; bases outside gene matches: 16. The CDR3 bases are TGTGCCAGCAGCTCCTCGGGACAGGGACCCCTAGAACGCTACGAGCAGTACTTC. This codes for CASSSSGQGPLERYEQYF.

CDR3 in amino acids: CASSRGRNEQYF. The CDR3 nucleotides are TGTGCCAGCAGCAGAGGACGGAACGAGCAGTACTTC. This sequence joins TRBV5-4 and TRBJ2-7; D gene ambiguous. The germline V gene encodes CDR1 SGHNT and CDR2 YYREEE (reference sequence). V lost 4 bases to trimming and J lost 5 bases, with 10 bases between them. CDR3 length equals 12 residues.

The CDR3 DNA follows: TGCGCCAGCAGTCAACCTCCGTGTAGTCCATGGGGCTACACCTTC. Protein sequence: CASSQPPCSPWGYTF. The J gene is TRBJ1-2, the V gene TRBV23-1; the D is unclear. TRBV23-1 has ORF status, its function being uncertain. This CDR3 has 15 residues. V lost 2 bases, J lost 8 bases, and 18 bases lay in between.

The table lists this clone with a count of one. The chain couples TRBV11-2 to TRBJ1-2, with TRBD1 identical over 8 bases. The V gene's germline CDR1 is SGHAT and CDR2 FQNNGV. The CDR3 totals 16 residues. The V gene end was trimmed by 4 bases and the J gene end by 7 bases; junction bases not matched to a gene: 14. The CDR3 here is CASSSGWVAGGSGYTF. In DNA, the CDR3 is TGTGCCAGCAGCTCCGGGTGGGTGGCAGGGGGCAGTGGCTACACCTTC.

V usage is TRBV7-3 and J usage is TRBJ2-5, with a possible D match to TRBD1 (5 bases). This CDR3 contains 14 residues. V dropped 3 bases and J dropped 1 base, with 9 bases sitting between them. Germline CDR1 and CDR2: SGHTA and FQGTGA. Here the CDR3 reads CASSLAGLQETQYF. As DNA, the CDR3 is TGTGCCAGCAGCTTGGCAGGGCTCCAAGAGACCCAGTACTTC.